The sample holds a few counts of the clone carrying this T cell receptor beta chain. The sample carries other DNA sequences with the same CDR3. All of the isolated RNA was reverse transcribed, so expressed TCRB transcripts were sequenced. The data were produced by immunoSEQ multiplex PCR, yet TCRdb's version contains in-frame clones alone and is incomplete. The repertoire holds about 900,000 clones, with 15% to 20% as singletons. The CDR3 is 13 amino acids. V lost 1 base to trimming and J lost 4 bases, with 6 bases between them. Germline-derived CDR1 and CDR2 are SEHNR and FQNEAQ (reference sequence). The data were taken from a study of beta chain features in type 1 diabetes.

The material sequenced was naive CD4+ T cells from blood. The chain is built from TRBV7-9 and TRBJ2-3; D not certain. The TCR originated in a woman aged 18-30 years in good health. CDR3 in amino acids: CASSLGTADTQYF. As DNA, the CDR3 is TGTGCCAGCAGCTTAGGCACGGCAGATACGCAGTATTTT.